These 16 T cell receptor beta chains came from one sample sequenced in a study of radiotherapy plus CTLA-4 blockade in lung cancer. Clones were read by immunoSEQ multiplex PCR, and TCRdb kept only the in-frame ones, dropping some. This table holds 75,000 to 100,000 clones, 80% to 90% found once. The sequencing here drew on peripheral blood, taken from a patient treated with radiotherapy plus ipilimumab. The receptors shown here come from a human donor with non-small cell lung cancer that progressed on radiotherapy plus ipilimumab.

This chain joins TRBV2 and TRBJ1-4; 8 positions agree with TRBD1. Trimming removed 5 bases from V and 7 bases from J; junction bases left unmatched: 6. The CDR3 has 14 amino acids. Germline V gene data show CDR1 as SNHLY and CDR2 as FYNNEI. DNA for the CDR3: TGTGCCAGCAGTCAAACAGGGGGTTCTGAAAAACTGTTTTTT. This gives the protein CASSQTGGSEKLFF.

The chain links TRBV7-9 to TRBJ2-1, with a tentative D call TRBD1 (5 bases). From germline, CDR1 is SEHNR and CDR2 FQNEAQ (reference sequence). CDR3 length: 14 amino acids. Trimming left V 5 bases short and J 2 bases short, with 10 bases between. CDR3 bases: TGTGCCAGCAGCCCGACAGACCCCTACAATGAGCAGTTCTTC. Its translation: CASSPTDPYNEQFF. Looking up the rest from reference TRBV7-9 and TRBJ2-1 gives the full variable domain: DTGVSQNPRHKITKRGQNVTFRCDPISEHNRLYWYRQTLGQGPEFLTYFQNEAQLEKSRLLSDRFSAERPKGSFSTLEIQRTEQGDSAMYLCASSPTDPYNEQFFGPGTRLTVL.

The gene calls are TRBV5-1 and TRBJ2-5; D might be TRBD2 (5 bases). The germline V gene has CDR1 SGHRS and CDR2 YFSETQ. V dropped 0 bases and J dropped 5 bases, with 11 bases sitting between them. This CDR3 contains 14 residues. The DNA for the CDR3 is TGCGCCAGCAGCTTGGGAGGGTTCAGGGAGACCCAGTACTTC. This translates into CASSLGGFRETQYF.

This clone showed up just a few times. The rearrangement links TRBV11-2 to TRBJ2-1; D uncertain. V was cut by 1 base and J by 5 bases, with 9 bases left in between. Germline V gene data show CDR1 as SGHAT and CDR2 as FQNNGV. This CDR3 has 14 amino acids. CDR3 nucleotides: TGTGCCAGCAGCTTAGTCGGTCAGAACAATGAGCAGTTCTTC. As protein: CASSLVGQNNEQFF.

CDR3 protein: CASSESEGYGPQHF. CDR3 coding DNA: TGTGCCAGCAGTGAAAGCGAGGGTTATGGGCCCCAGCATTTT. This chain connects TRBV6-1 to TRBJ1-5; D gene ambiguous. CDR3 length: 14 amino acids. Between the trimmed V and J ends, which lost 2 bases and 9 bases, there was a span of 14 bases. CDR1 MNHNS and CDR2 SASEGT come from the germline V gene.

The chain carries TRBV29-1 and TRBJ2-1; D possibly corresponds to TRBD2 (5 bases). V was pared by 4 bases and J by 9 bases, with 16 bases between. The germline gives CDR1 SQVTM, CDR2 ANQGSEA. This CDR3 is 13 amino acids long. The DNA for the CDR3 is TGCAGCGTTGTAGTGGGAGTTGTGGCTGAGCAGTTCTTC. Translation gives CSVVVGVVAEQFF.

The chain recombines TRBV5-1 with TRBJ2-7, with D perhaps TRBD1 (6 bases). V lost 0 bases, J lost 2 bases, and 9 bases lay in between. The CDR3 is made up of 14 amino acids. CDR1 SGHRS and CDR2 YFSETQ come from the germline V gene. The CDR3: CASSLEGGTYEQYF. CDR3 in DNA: TGCGCCAGCAGCTTGGAAGGGGGAACCTACGAGCAGTACTTC.

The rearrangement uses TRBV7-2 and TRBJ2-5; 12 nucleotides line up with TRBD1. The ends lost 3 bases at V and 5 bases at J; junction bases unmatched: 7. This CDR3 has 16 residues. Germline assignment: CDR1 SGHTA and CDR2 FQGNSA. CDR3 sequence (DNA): TGTGCCAGCAGCTTTTCAGGGACAGGGGGCTGGGAGACCCAGTACTTC. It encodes CASSFSGTGGWETQYF.

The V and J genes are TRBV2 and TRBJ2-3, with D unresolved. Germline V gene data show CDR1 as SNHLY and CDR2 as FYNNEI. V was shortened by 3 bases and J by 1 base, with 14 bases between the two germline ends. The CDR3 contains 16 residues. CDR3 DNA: TGTGCCAGCAGTGAGAGAGAAGCGTACGGCACAGATACGCAGTATTTT. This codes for CASSEREAYGTDTQYF.

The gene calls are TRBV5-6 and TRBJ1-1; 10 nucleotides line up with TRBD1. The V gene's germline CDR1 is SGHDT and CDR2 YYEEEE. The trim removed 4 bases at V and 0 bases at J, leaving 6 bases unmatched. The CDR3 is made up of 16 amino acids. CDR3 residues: CASSLGQGTMNTEAFF. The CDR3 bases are TGTGCCAGCAGCCTGGGACAGGGGACTATGAACACTGAAGCTTTCTTT.

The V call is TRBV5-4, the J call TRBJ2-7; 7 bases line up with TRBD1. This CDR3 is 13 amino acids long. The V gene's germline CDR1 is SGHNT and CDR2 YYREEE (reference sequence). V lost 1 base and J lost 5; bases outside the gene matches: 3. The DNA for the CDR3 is TGTGCCAGCAGCTTGAGACAGGGCAACGAGCAGTACTTC. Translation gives CASSLRQGNEQYF.

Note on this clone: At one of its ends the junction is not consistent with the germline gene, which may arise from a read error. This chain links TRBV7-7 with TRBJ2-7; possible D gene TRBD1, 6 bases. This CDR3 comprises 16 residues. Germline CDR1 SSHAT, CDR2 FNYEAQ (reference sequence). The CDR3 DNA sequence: TGTGCTAGCAGCTTTCCAGCCGGGACATATTTCTACGAGCAGTACTTC. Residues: CASSFPAGTYFYEQYF.

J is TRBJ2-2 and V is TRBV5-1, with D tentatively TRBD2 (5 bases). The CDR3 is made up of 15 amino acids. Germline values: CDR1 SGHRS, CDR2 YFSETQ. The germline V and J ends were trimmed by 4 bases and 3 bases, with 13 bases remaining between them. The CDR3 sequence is CASSPGIADTGELFF. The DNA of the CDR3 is TGCGCCAGCAGCCCGGGGATTGCTGACACCGGGGAGCTGTTTTTT.

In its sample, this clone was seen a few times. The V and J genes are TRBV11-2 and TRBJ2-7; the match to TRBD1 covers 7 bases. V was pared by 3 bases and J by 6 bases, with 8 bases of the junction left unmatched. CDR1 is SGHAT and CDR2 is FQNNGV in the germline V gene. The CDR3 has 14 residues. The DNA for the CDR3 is TGTGCCAGCAGCTTCACTACAGGGGTGGCCGAGCAGTACTTC. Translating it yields CASSFTTGVAEQYF.

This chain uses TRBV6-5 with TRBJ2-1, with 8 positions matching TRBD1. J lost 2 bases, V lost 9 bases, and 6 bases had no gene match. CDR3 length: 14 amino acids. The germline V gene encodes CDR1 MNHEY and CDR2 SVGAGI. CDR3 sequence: CASRSQGAYNEQFF. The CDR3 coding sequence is TGTGCCAGTCGATCACAGGGGGCCTACAATGAGCAGTTCTTC.

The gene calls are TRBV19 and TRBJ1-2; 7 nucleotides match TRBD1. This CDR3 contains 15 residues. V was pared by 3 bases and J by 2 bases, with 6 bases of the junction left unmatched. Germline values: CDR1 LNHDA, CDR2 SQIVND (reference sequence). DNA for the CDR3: TGTGCCAGTAGTATGCAGGGGGACGCGAACTATGGCTACACCTTC. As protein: CASSMQGDANYGYTF.